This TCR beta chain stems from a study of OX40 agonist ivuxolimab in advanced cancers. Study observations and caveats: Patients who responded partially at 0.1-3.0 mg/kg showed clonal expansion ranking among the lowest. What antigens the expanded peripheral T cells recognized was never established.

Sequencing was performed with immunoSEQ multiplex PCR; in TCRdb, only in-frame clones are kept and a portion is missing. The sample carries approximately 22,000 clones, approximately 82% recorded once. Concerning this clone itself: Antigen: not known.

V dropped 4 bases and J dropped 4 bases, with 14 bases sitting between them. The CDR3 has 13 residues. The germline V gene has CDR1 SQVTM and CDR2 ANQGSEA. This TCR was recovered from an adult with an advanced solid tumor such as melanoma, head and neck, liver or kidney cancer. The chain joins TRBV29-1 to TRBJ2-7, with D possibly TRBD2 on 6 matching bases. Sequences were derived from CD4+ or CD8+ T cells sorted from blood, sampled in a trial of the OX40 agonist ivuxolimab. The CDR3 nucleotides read TGCAGCGTTGTGGGCCGGGGGAAGTACGAGCAGTACTTC. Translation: CSVVGRGKYEQYF.